This record covers a single T cell receptor beta chain. V was pared by 6 bases and J by 3 bases, with 7 bases of the junction left unmatched. Looked up from germline, CDR1 is MDHEN and CDR2 is SYDVKM. This CDR3 is 15 amino acids long. This entry belongs to a study of blood T cell repertoires in COVID-19. All enrollees were roughly 18 to 89 years old and from 24 US areas. Cohorts were assigned according to the clinical history that participants reported. Method: immunoSEQ multiplex PCR; TCRdb's copy keeps in-frame clones and lacks some. The table has 200,000 to 250,000 clones, roughly 89% seen once; the top ten hold 9% to 12%.

The sample comprised PBMCs or T cells enriched from blood (not recorded which). The rearrangement uses TRBV28 and TRBJ2-2; 7 nucleotides line up with TRBD1. This receptor was identified in a man younger than 30 with acute COVID-19. The CDR3 DNA sequence: TGTGCCAGCAGGCGGTACAGGGGTGACACCGGGGAGCTGTTTTTT. Translation: CASRRYRGDTGELFF.